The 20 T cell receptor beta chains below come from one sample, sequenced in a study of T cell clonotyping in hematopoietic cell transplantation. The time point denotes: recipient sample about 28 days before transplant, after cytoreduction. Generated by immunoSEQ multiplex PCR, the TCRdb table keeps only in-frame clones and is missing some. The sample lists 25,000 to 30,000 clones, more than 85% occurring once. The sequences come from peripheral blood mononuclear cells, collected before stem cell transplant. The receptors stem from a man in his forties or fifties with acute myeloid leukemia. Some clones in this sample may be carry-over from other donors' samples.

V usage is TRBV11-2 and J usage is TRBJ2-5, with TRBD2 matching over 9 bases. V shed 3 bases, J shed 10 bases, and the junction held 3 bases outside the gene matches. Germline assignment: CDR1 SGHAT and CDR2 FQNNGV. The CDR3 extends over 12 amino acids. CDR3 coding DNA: TGTGCCAGCAGCTTCAGGACTAGCGTCCAGTACTTC. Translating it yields CASSFRTSVQYF. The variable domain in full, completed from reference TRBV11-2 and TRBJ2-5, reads EAGVAQSPRYKIIEKRQSVAFWCNPISGHATLYWYQQILGQGPKLLIQFQNNGVVDDSQLPKDRFSAERLKGVDSTLKIQPAKLEDSAVYLCASSFRTSVQYFGPGTRLLVL.

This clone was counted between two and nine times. CDR3 nucleotides: TGTGCCAGCTCTCTGGAGGGACGTGGCTACACCTTC. Its translation is CASSLEGRGYTF. The V and J genes are TRBV28 and TRBJ1-2, with a possible D match to TRBD1 (5 bases). The length of the CDR3 is 12 residues. Trimming shortened V by 8 bases and J by 7 bases, and 14 bases separated the two germline ends. CDR1 MDHEN and CDR2 SYDVKM come from the germline V gene.

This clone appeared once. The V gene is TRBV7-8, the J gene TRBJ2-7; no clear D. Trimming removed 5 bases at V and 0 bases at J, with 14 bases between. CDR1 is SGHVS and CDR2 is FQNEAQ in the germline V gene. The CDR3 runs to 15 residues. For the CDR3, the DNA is TGTGCCAGCAGCCTAGGCAGGAGAAGCTCCTACGAGCAGTACTTC. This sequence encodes CASSLGRRSSYEQYF.

CDR3 in amino acids: CASSLGRATDTQYF. In nucleotides, the CDR3 is TGTGCCAGCAGTTTAGGACGAGCGACAGATACGCAGTATTTT. V is TRBV27 and J is TRBJ2-3; D is unclear. The length of the CDR3 is 14 residues. V lost 2 bases and J 3 bases, leaving 9 bases between the germline ends. From germline, CDR1 is MNHEY and CDR2 SMNVEV (reference sequence).

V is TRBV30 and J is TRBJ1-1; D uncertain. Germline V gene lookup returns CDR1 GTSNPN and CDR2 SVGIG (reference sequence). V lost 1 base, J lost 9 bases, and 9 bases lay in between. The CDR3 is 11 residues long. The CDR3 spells CAWSEAEQAFF. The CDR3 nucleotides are TGTGCCTGGAGTGAGGCAGAGCAAGCTTTCTTT.

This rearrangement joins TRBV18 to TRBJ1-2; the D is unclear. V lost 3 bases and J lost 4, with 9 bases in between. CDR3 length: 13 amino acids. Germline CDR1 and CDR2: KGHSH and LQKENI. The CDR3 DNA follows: TGTGCCAGCTCACCCCCTGACCCCTATGGCTACACCTTC. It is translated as CASSPPDPYGYTF.

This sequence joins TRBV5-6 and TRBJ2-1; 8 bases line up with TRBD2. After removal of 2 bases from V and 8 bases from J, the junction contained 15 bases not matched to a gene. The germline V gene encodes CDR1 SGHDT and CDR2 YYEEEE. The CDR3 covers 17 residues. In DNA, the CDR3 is TGTGCCAGCAGCTTCGGGCGAAACCTAGCGGGTATACATGAGCAGTTCTTC. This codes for CASSFGRNLAGIHEQFF.

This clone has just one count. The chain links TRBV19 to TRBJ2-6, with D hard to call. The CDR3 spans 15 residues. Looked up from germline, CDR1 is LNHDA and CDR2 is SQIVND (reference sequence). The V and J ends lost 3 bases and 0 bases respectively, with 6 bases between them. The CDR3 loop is CASSIGISGANVLTF. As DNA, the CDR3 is TGTGCCAGTAGTATTGGAATCTCTGGGGCCAACGTCCTGACTTTC.

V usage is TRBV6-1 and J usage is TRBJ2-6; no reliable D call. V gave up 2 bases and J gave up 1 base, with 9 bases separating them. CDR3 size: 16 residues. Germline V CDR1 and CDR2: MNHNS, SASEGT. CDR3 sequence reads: CASSEMKGSGANVLTF. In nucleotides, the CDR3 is TGTGCCAGCAGTGAAATGAAGGGTTCTGGGGCCAACGTCCTGACTTTC.

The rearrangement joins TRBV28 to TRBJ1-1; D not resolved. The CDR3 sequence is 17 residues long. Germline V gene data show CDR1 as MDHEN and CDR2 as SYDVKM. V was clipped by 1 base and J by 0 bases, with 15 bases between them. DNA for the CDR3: TGTGCCAGCAGTTTATATCGGGGATCGGGTCTGAACACTGAAGCTTTCTTT. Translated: CASSLYRGSGLNTEAFF.

The CDR3 coding sequence is TGCGCCAGCAGCCAAGAGTCCGGAAACACCATATATTTT. This gives the protein CASSQESGNTIYF. J is TRBJ1-3 and V is TRBV4-3, with D unclear. The germline V gene encodes CDR1 LGHNA and CDR2 YSLEER. This CDR3 region has 13 residues. V shed 0 bases and J shed 4 bases, with 4 bases lying between them.

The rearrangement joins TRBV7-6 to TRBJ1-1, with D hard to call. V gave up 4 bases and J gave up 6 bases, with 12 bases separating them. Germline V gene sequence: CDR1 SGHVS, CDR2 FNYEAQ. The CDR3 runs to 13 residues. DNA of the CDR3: TGTGCCAGCAGCTCAGAGGGTCTCTCTGAAGCTTTCTTT. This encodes CASSSEGLSEAFF.

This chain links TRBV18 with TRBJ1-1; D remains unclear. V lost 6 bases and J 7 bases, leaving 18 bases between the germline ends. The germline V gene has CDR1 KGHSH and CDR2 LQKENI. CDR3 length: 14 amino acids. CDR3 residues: CASSPYGPASEAFF. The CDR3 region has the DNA TGTGCCAGCTCCCCCTATGGACCGGCCAGTGAAGCTTTCTTT.

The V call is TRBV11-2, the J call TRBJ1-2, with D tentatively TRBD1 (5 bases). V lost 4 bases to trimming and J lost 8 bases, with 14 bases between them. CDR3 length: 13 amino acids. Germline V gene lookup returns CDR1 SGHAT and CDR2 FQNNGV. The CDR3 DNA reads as TGTGCCAGCAGCTCCCGCCGACAGTACGGCTACACCTTC. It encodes CASSSRRQYGYTF.

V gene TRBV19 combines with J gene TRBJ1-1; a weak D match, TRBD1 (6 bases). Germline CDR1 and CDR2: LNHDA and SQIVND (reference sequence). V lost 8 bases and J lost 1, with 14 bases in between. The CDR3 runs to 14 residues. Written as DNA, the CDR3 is TGTGCCAGTCTCCGACAGGCCGGGAACACTGAAGCTTTCTTT. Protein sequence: CASLRQAGNTEAFF.

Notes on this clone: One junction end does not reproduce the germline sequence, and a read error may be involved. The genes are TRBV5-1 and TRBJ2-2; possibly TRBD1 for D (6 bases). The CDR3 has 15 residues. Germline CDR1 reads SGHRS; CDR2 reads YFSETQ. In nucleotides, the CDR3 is TGCGCCAGCACCTTGGACAGTACGAACACCGGGGAGCTGTTTTTT. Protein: CASTLDSTNTGELFF. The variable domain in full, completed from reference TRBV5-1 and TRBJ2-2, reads KAGVTQTPRYLIKTRGQQVTLSCSPISGHRSVSWYQQTPGQGLQFLFEYFSETQRNKGNFPGRFSGRQFSNSRSEMNVSTLELGDSALYLCASTLDSTNTGELFFGEGSRLTVL.

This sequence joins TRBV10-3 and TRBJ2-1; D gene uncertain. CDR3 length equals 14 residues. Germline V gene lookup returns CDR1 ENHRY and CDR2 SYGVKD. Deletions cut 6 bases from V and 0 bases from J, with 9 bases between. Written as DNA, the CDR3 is TGTGCCATCAGGGGCTATTCCTCCTACAATGAGCAGTTCTTC. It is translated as CAIRGYSSYNEQFF.

In nucleotides, the CDR3 is TGTGCCAGCAGCGACCGGACGGACTCCTCTGGAAACACCATATATTTT. Its protein product is CASSDRTDSSGNTIYF. The V and J genes are TRBV7-8 and TRBJ1-3; no firm D call. The germline V gene has CDR1 SGHVS and CDR2 FQNEAQ. The ends were cut back, 5 bases at V and 0 bases at J, with 14 bases in the middle. The CDR3 is made up of 16 amino acids.

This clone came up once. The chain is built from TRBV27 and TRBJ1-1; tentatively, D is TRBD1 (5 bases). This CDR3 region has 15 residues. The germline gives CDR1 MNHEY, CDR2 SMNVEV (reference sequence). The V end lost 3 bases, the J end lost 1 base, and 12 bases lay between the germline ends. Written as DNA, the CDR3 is TGTGCCAGCAGTTTTTACCGGACAACGAACACTGAAGCTTTCTTT. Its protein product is CASSFYRTTNTEAFF.

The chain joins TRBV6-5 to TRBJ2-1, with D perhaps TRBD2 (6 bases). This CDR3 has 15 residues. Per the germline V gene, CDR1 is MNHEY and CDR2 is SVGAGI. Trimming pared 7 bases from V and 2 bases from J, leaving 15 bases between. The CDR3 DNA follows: TGTGCCAGCACCCGGTCCCGGAGGGCCTACAATGAGCAGTTCTTC. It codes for CASTRSRRAYNEQFF.